This T cell receptor beta chain was found in a study of T cell responses to AZD1222 COVID-19 vaccine. TCRdb keeps only in-frame clones here, not all; method: immunoSEQ multiplex PCR. This repertoire shows 250,000 to 300,000 clones, 85% to 95% found once; its top ten account for 0.55%. In this sample, this clone turned up a few times. The germline V gene encodes CDR1 KGHSH and CDR2 LQKENI. The CDR3 consists of 13 residues. The V end was cut by 0 bases, the J end by 4 bases, with 5 bases between. The input for sequencing was peripheral blood, taken 28 days after the second AZD1222 dose. This TCR was recovered from an adult who received the AZD1222 COVID-19 vaccine. This sequence joins TRBV18 and TRBJ2-3; D unresolved. The CDR3 loop is CASSPPGSDTQYF. In DNA form, the CDR3 reads TGTGCCAGCTCACCACCCGGGTCAGATACGCAGTATTTT.